This T cell receptor beta chain was observed in a study of blood T cell repertoires in COVID-19. Turning to the study itself: Material from acute and convalescent COVID-19 was sourced from the United States, Italy and Spain. Sources were T cells, B-cell-depleted T cells, or PBMCs; the material itself was cDNA or gDNA.

This CDR3 region has 15 residues. The ends were cut back, 3 bases at V and 4 bases at J, with 15 bases in the middle. Germline V lookup: CDR1 SGHTA, CDR2 FQGTGA. The authors' processing: By means of reference gene primer amplification, nucleated cell counts were estimated. TCRdb's copy holds only in-frame clones and misses some; the assay was immunoSEQ multiplex PCR. V, J and clone size derive from that table, while D and trimming were established from the DNA sequence. The sample has fewer than 90,000 clones; around nine tenths are singletons. This receptor was taken from a woman at least 80 years old with active or convalescent COVID-19. The sequenced material came from peripheral blood. The J gene is TRBJ2-5, the V gene TRBV7-3, with D possibly TRBD2 on 5 matching bases. CDR3 amino acids: CASSLESARGETQYF. In DNA form, the CDR3 reads TGTGCCAGCAGCTTGGAAAGCGCCCGGGGAGAGACCCAGTACTTC.